The entry below gives a single T cell receptor (beta chain) sequence along with its context. The antigen is unknown. The data are from a study of cytomegalovirus exposure and HLA in healthy donors. The wider study: Inside one of the first data releases sat some 85 million unique TCRs taken from HLA-typed donors. Regarding the study as a whole: Both high specificity and high sensitivity reportedly marked the classifier's diagnosis of cytomegalovirus status. Researchers catalogued 160 or so TCR beta chains as cytomegalovirus-associated.

The germline gives CDR1 MDHEN, CDR2 SYDVKM. The CDR3 loop spans 19 amino acids. Germline trimming cut 1 base from V and 4 bases from J; bases unmatched to any gene: 17. PCR primers comprised 60 Vbeta and 13 Jbeta primers. In the authors' workflow: Later reanalysis found about 80 million unique TCR beta chains, 9 million to 12 million of them shared. TCRdb keeps only in-frame clones here, not all; method: immunoSEQ multiplex PCR. Clonal size and the V and J genes are those of that table, whereas D and trimming came from the DNA. The table counts about 150,000 clones; 1.5% to 2% lies in the top ten. The chain combines TRBV28 with TRBJ1-2, with 8 nucleotides matching TRBD1. The sequence was collected from a woman between 45 and 60 years old in good health and CMV-seronegative. Sequences were obtained from PBMCs. CDR3 nucleotide sequence: TGTGCCAGCAGTTTATTCGAAGGTGGACAGGGAATATTCGGCTATGGCTACACCTTC. This sequence encodes CASSLFEGGQGIFGYGYTF.